The rows below give T cell receptor beta chains drawn from one sample of a study of CD8 T cells in Susac syndrome. TCRdb re-analysed the immunoSEQ multiplex PCR reads in MiXCR, keeping a single row per CDR3 protein. Among some 120,000 distinct CDR3 sequences listed, 92% were seen once. Specimen: CD4+ T cells from PBMCs. The receptors here all came from a human donor in good health. CDR3s include the opening cysteine and the closing phenylalanine or tryptophan.

TRBJ1-5	TRBV2	CASSESVNQPQHF
TRBJ1-2	TRBV4-2	CASSQDLTTGRGYTF
TRBJ2-6	TRBV5-1	CASSSSMAGGLSGANVLTF
TRBJ2-7	TRBV7-2	CASSLDRGRLSYEQYF
TRBJ1-1	TRBV19	CASSIGTGTGDTEAFF
TRBJ1-5	TRBV7-9	CASSLHNQPQHF
TRBJ1-2	TRBV20-1	CSARDPAFYGYTF
TRBJ2-1	TRBV29-1	CSVDGRLRHEQFF
TRBJ2-7	TRBV28	CASSSLIGPEAYEQYF
TRBJ2-7	TRBV5-4	CASSSPGTSGRGEQYF
TRBJ2-7	TRBV20-1	CSARDQGPYEQYF
TRBJ2-3	TRBV4-2	CASSQGGRTSTDTQYF
TRBJ1-2	TRBV5-6	CASSSTTVGSSRGYGYTF
TRBJ1-1	TRBV14	CASSPRLQMNTEAFF
TRBJ2-1	TRBV28	CASSSSQGFAYNEQFF
TRBJ2-2	TRBV12-3/TRBV12-4	CASTPGAGATGELFF